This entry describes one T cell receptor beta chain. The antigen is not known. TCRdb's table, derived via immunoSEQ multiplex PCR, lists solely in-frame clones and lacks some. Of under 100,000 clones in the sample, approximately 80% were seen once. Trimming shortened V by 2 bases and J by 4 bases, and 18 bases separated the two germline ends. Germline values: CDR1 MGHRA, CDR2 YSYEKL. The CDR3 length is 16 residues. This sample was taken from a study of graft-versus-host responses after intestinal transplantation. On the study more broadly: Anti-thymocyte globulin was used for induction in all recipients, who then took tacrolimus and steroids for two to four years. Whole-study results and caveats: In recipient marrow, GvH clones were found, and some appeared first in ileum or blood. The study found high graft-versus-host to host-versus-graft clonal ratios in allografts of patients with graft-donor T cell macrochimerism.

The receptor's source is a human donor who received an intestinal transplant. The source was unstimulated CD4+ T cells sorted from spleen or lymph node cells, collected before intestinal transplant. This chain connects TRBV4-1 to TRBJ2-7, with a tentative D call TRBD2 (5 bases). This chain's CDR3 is CASSQSLPRGSYEQYF. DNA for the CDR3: TGCGCCAGCAGCCAAAGTCTACCGCGAGGGTCGTACGAGCAGTACTTC.